This T cell receptor beta chain was profiled in a study of CD8 T cells in ankylosing spondylitis. TCRdb processed the 5' RACE reads anew with MiXCR; each CDR3 protein has one entry. The sample records more than 100,000 distinct CDR3 sequences, more than 9.5% being singletons. Many counts were recorded for this clonotype. CDR3 length equals 15 residues. CDR1 SEHNR and CDR2 FQNEAQ come from the germline V gene (reference sequence). Trimming cost V 5 bases and J 7 bases; bases outside gene matches: 9. Input material: blood, either unsorted or a sorted T cell fraction (not recorded which). This chain links TRBV7-9 with TRBJ2-1, with TRBD1 matching 9 bases. The receptor was derived from a female donor with ankylosing spondylitis or in good health (not recorded which). The CDR3 region is CASSAGTGSGNEQFF. The CDR3 DNA reads TGTGCCAGCAGCGCAGGGACAGGGTCGGGTAATGAGCAGTTCTTC.